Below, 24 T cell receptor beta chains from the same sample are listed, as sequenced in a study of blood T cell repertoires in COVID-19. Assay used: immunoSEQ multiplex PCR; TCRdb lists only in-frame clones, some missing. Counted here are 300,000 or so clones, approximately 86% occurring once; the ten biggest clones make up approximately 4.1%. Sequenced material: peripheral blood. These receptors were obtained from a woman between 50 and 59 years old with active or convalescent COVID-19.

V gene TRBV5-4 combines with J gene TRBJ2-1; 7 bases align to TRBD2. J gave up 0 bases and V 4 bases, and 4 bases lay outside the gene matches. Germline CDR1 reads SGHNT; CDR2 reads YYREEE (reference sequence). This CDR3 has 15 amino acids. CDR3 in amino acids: CASSRDYVSYNEQFF. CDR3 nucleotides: TGTGCCAGCAGCCGGGACTACGTCTCCTACAATGAGCAGTTCTTC.

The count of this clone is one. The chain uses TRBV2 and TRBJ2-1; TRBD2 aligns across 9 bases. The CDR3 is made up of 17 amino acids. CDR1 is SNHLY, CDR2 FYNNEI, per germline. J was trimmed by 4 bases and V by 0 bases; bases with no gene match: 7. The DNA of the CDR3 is TGTGCCAGCAGTGAAGCCGGCCTAGCGGGAAGGTACAATGAGCAGTTCTTC. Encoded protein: CASSEAGLAGRYNEQFF.

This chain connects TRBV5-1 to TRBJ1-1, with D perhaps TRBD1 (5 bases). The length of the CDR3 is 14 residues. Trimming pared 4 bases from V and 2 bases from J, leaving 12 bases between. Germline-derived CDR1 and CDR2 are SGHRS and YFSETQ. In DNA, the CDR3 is TGCGCCAGCAGCACAACAGGCCTAAACACTGAAGCTTTCTTT. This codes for CASSTTGLNTEAFF.

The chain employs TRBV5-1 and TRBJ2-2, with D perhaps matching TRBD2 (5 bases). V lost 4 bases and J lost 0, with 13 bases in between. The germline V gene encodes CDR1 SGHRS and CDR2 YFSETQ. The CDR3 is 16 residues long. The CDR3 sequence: CASSPGVLSNTGELFF. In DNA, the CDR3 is TGCGCCAGCAGCCCCGGGGTCCTCTCGAACACCGGGGAGCTGTTTTTT.

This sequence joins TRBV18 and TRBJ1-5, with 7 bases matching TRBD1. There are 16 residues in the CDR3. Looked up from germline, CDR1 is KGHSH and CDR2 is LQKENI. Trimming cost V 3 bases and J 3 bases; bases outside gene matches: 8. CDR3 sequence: CASSPLGTANNQPQHF. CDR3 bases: TGTGCCAGCTCACCGTTAGGGACAGCTAACAATCAGCCCCAGCATTTT.

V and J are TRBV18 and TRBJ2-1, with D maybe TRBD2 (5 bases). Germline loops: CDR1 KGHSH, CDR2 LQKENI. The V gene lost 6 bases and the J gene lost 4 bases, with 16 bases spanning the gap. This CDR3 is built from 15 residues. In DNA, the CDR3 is TGTGCCAGCTCCCCTTTGAGCGGATTATACAATGAGCAGTTCTTC. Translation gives CASSPLSGLYNEQFF.

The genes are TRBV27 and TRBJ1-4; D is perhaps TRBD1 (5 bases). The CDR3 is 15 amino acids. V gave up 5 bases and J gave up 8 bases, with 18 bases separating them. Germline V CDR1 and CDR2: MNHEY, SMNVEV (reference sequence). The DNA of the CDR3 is TGTGCCAGCAGTACTTGGGGCAGGGTAGGCGAAAAACTGTTTTTT. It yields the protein CASSTWGRVGEKLFF. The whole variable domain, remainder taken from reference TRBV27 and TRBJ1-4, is EAQVTQNPRYLITVTGKKLTVTCSQNMNHEYMSWYRQDPGLGLRQIYYSMNVEVTDKGDVPEGYKVSRKEKRNFPLILESPSPNQTSLYFCASSTWGRVGEKLFFGSGTQLSVL.

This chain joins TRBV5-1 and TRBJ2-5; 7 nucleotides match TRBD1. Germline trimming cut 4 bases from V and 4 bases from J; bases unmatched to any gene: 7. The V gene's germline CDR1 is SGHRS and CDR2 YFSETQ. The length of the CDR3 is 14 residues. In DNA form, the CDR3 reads TGCGCCAGCAGCCCGACAGGGTTAGGAGAGACCCAGTACTTC. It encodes CASSPTGLGETQYF.

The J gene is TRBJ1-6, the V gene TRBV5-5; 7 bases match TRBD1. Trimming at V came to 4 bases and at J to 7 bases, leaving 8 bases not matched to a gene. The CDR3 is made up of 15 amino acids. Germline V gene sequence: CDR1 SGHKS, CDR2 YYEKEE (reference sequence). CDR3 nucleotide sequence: TGTGCCAGCAGCCCGACAGGGTACGAAAATTCACCCCTCCACTTT. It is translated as CASSPTGYENSPLHF.

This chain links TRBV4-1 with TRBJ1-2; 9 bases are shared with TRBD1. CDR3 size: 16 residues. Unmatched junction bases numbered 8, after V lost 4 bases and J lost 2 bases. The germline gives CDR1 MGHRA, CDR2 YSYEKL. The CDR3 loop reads CASSRLPGTGNYGYTF. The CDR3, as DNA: TGCGCCAGCAGCCGGCTGCCCGGGACAGGGAACTATGGCTACACCTTC.

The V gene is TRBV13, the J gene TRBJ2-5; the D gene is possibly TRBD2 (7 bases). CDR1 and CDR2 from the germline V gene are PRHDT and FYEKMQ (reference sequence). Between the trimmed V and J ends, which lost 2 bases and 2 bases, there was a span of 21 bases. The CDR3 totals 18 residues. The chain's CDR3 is CASSLSLGGANGQETQYF. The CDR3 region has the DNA TGTGCCAGCAGCTTATCCCTGGGGGGGGCGAATGGGCAAGAGACCCAGTACTTC.

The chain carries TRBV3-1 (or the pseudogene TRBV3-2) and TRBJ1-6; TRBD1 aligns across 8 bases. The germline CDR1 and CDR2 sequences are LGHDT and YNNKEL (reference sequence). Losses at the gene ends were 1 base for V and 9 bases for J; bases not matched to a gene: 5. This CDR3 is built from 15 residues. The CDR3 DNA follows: TGTGCCAGCAGCCAAGCGGGGACAGGCGGTTCACCCCTCCACTTT. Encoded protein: CASSQAGTGGSPLHF.

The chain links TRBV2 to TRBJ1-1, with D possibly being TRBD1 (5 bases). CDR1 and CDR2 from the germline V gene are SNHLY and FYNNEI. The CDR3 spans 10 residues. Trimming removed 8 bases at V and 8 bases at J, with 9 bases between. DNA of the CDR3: TGTGCCAGCGGGGGGGTGGAAGCTTTCTTT. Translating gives CASGGVEAFF.

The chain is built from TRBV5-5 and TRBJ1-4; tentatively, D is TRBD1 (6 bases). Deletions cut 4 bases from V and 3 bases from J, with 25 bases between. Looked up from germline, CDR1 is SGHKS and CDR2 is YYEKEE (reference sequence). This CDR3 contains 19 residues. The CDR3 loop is CASSLGGGDHRDSNEKLFF. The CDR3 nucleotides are TGTGCCAGCAGCCTTGGAGGTGGGGACCACAGGGATTCTAATGAAAAACTGTTTTTT.

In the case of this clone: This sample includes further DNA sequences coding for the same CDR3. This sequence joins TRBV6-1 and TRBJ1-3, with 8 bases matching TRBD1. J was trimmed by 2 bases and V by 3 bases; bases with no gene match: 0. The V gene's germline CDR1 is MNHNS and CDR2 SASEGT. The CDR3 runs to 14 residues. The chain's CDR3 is CASSEDRAGNTIYF. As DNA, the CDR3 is TGTGCCAGCAGTGAGGACAGGGCTGGAAACACCATATATTTT.

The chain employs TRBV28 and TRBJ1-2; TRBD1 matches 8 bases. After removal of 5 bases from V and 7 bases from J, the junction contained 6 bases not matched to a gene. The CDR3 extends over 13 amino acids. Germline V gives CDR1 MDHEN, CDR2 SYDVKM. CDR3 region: CASSPWTGSGYTF. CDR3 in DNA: TGTGCCAGCAGTCCCTGGACAGGGTCTGGCTACACCTTC.

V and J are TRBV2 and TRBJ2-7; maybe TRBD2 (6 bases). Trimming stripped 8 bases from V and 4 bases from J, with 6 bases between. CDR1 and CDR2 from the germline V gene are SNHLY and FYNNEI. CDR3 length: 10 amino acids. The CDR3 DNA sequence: TGTGCCAGCGGGACTTACGAGCAGTACTTC. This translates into CASGTYEQYF.

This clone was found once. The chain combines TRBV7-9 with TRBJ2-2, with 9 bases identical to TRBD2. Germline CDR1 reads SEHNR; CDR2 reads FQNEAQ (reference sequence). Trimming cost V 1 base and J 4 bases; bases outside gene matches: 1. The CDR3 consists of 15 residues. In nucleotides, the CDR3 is TGTGCCAGCAGCTTAGGACTAGCGGTCACCGGGGAGCTGTTTTTT. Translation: CASSLGLAVTGELFF.

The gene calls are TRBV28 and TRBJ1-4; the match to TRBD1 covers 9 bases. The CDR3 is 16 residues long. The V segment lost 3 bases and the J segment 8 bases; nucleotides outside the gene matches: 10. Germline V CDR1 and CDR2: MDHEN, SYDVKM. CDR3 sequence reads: CASSFWKQGAGEKLFF. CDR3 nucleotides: TGTGCCAGCAGTTTTTGGAAACAGGGGGCCGGGGAAAAACTGTTTTTT.

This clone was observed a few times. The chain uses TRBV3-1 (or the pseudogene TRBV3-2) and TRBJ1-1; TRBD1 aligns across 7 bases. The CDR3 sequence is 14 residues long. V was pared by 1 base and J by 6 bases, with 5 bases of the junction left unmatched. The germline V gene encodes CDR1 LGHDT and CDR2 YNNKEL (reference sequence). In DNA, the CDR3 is TGTGCCAGCAGCCAAGGCAACAGGGGCCCTGAAGCTTTCTTT. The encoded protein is CASSQGNRGPEAFF.

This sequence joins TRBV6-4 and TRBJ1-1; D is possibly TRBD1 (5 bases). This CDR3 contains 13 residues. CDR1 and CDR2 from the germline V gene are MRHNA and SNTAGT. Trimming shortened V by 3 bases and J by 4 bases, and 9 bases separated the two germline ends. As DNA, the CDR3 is TGTGCCAGCAGTGAGCAGGGAGGCACTGAAGCTTTCTTT. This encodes CASSEQGGTEAFF.

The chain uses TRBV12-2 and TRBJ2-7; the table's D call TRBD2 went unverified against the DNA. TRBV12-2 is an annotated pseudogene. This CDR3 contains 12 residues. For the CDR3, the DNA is TGTGCAAGTCGCCCTAACCGTTACGAGCAGTACTTC. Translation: CASRPNRYEQYF.

The CDR3 here is CASSRLAEDTQYF. CDR3 nucleotide sequence: TGTGCCAGCAGCCGACTAGCGGAAGATACGCAGTATTTT. The chain is built from TRBV7-2 and TRBJ2-3, with 9 bases fitting TRBD2. Germline V gene sequence: CDR1 SGHTA, CDR2 FQGNSA. CDR3 length: 13 amino acids. V shed 5 bases, J shed 5 bases, and the junction held 2 bases outside the gene matches.

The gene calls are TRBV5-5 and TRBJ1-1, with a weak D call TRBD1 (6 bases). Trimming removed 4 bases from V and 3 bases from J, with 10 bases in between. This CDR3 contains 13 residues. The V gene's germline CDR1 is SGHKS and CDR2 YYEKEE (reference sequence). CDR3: CASSLGQYTEAFF. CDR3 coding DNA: TGTGCCAGCAGCCTCGGACAGTACACTGAAGCTTTCTTT.